The rows below give T cell receptor beta chains drawn from one sample of a study of patients and donors after allogeneic stem cell transplantation. TCRdb reanalysed the RT-PCR reads using MiXCR and keeps one entry per CDR3 protein. The sample consists of about 200,000 distinct CDR3 sequences, 41% of them appearing once. Sequencing was carried out using blood, either unsorted or a sorted T cell fraction (not recorded which). The receptors originated from a human donor who was either an allogeneic HSCT recipient or a stem cell or donor lymphocyte infusion donor (not recorded which). It is not recorded whose cells these are; they may come from a transplant donor. CDR3s leave out the opening cysteine and the closing phenylalanine or tryptophan. Fields, in order: clone size, V gene, J gene, CDR3 protein. The size of a clone is reported for some rows only, either as once, few or many, or as a class for expanded clones.

abundance: -
v_gene: TRBV4-2
j_gene: TRBJ1-6
CDR3aa: ASSQDTGALKYNSPLH

abundance: few
v_gene: TRBV19
j_gene: TRBJ1-1
CDR3aa: ASSMTGNTEAF

abundance: -
v_gene: TRBV29-1
j_gene: TRBJ1-2
CDR3aa: SVAGKNYGYT

abundance: few
v_gene: TRBV10-3
j_gene: TRBJ1-2
CDR3aa: AINLRPWTGGDGYT

abundance: once
v_gene: TRBV6-5
j_gene: TRBJ1-3
CDR3aa: ASSYSKAGNTIY

abundance: once
v_gene: TRBV7-9
j_gene: TRBJ2-5
CDR3aa: ASSLTGLAGETQY

abundance: few
v_gene: TRBV28
j_gene: TRBJ2-1
CDR3aa: ASSLWAGAGPYNEQF

abundance: many
v_gene: TRBV12-3/TRBV12-4
j_gene: TRBJ1-1
CDR3aa: ASKGWAEAF

abundance: -
v_gene: TRBV30
j_gene: TRBJ1-1
CDR3aa: AWRTGGWTEAF

abundance: -
v_gene: TRBV29-1
j_gene: TRBJ1-1
CDR3aa: SVAARASTF

abundance: -
v_gene: TRBV5-1
j_gene: TRBJ1-1
CDR3aa: ASSFGQARQGTEAF

abundance: few
v_gene: TRBV11-3
j_gene: TRBJ1-1
CDR3aa: ASGRGVNTEAF

abundance: -
v_gene: TRBV28
j_gene: TRBJ2-7
CDR3aa: ASRSSGQYYEQY

abundance: -
v_gene: TRBV4-3
j_gene: TRBJ2-1
CDR3aa: ASSQGTLEGYGEQF

abundance: -
v_gene: TRBV12-3/TRBV12-4
j_gene: TRBJ2-5
CDR3aa: ASSLVEETQY

abundance: -
v_gene: TRBV18
j_gene: TRBJ2-3
CDR3aa: ASSRTALSTDTQY